The source of this TCR beta chain is a study of regulatory T cells in long-lasting Graves disease. General study findings and limits: Newly diagnosed patients shared about a thousand public clonotypes; persistent patients shared around 2,500. Peripheral blood, not thyroid tissue, was the sole material studied.

Only a few counts were recorded for this clonotype. Its specificity is unknown. The time point: persistent/refractory GD, antithyroid drugs over 5 years with positive TRAb. Generation of the TCR library employed RNA extracted from PBMCs. Blood from the periphery, around 10 milliliters in all, was drawn into EDTA tubes. Sequencing libraries for TCR beta were prepared with iRepertoire HTBI primers and Arm-PCR of CDR3 regions. MiXCR, applied by TCRdb to the multiplex PCR reads, yields one record per CDR3 protein. This sample has some 420,000 distinct CDR3 sequences, with around a fifth found just once. Sequencing was performed on peripheral blood mononuclear cells (PBMCs), taken when the disease was refractory, from a patient treated with antithyroid drugs. The origin of this receptor is a female donor with Graves disease.

CDR3 in DNA: TGTGCCAGTCGCTCCCTGACAGTACATCAGCCCCAGCATTTT. Its translation is CASRSLTVHQPQHF. The chain joins TRBV19 to TRBJ1-5; the D gene is possibly TRBD1 (5 bases). V was cut by 8 bases and J by 5 bases, with 16 bases left in between. Germline V gives CDR1 LNHDA, CDR2 SQIVND (reference sequence). This CDR3 region has 14 residues.